One sample yielded the 10 T cell receptor beta chains listed below, sequenced in a study of OX40 agonist ivuxolimab in advanced cancers. Sequencing was performed with immunoSEQ multiplex PCR; in TCRdb, only in-frame clones are kept and a portion is missing. The table has approximately 66,000 clones, 75% to 90% seen once. The sequencing used CD4+ or CD8+ T cells sorted from blood, collected in a trial of the OX40 agonist ivuxolimab. The source is an adult with an advanced solid tumor such as melanoma, head and neck, liver or kidney cancer.

The chain recombines TRBV5-4 with TRBJ1-5, with 7 positions matching TRBD1. The CDR3 loop spans 14 amino acids. From germline, CDR1 is SGHNT and CDR2 YYREEE (reference sequence). Trimming removed 5 bases from V and 3 bases from J; junction bases left unmatched: 5. As DNA, the CDR3 is TGTGCCAGCAGTTTCGACAGGGACAATCAGCCCCAGCATTTT. Translating gives CASSFDRDNQPQHF.

The CDR3 loop is CATSRDAGAGQPQHF. The CDR3 DNA sequence: TGTGCCACCAGCAGAGATGCAGGGGCCGGCCAGCCCCAGCATTTT. The chain uses TRBV15 and TRBJ1-5; D is perhaps TRBD1 (6 bases). Trimming pared 0 bases from V and 7 bases from J, leaving 13 bases between. Germline CDR1 reads LNHNV; CDR2 reads YYDKDF (reference sequence). This CDR3 is 15 amino acids long. Full variable domain (remainder filled in from reference TRBV15 and TRBJ1-5): DAMVIQNPRYQVTQFGKPVTLSCSQTLNHNVMYWYQQKSSQAPKLLFHYYDKDFNNEADTPDNFQSRRPNTSFCFLDIRSPGLGDTAMYLCATSRDAGAGQPQHFGDGTRLSIL.

The DNA of the CDR3 is TGTGCCAGCAGTTACCCCCCGGGACACCTTAACTATGGCTACACCTTC. Translated: CASSYPPGHLNYGYTF. V is TRBV6-6 and J is TRBJ1-2; weak D call: TRBD1 (6 bases). The CDR3 is 16 residues long. Germline CDR1 is MNHNY and CDR2 is SVGAGI (reference sequence). The V and J ends lost 2 bases and 1 base respectively, with 14 bases between them.

This chain uses TRBV4-3 with TRBJ1-1, with 7 bases lining up with TRBD1. Trimming at V came to 0 bases and at J to 5 bases, leaving 6 bases not matched to a gene. The CDR3 spans 15 residues. Germline V CDR1 and CDR2: LGHNA, YSLEER. Written as DNA, the CDR3 is TGCGCCAGCAGCCAAGATAAAAGCAGGGGGACTGAAGCTTTCTTT. This translates into CASSQDKSRGTEAFF.

The chain couples TRBV28 to TRBJ1-5, with a possible D match to TRBD1 (5 bases). CDR3 length: 16 amino acids. Germline loops: CDR1 MDHEN, CDR2 SYDVKM. Deletions cut 3 bases from V and 0 bases from J, with 12 bases between. In nucleotides, the CDR3 is TGTGCCAGCAGTTTTTTGACAGAGAGTAGCAATCAGCCCCAGCATTTT. Encoded protein: CASSFLTESSNQPQHF. Filled out from reference TRBV28 and TRBJ1-5, the complete variable domain reads DVKVTQSSRYLVKRTGEKVFLECVQDMDHENMFWYRQDPGLGLRLIYFSYDVKMKEKGDIPEGYSVSREKKERFSLILESASTNQTSMYLCASSFLTESSNQPQHFGDGTRLSIL.

This clone was detected once. This chain links TRBV6-1 with TRBJ1-3; the D is unclear. This CDR3 is 15 amino acids long. Between the trimmed V and J ends, which lost 1 base and 9 bases, there was a span of 16 bases. Germline CDR1 MNHNS, CDR2 SASEGT. The CDR3, as DNA: TGTGCCAGCAGTGAAGGGGCAGGCTGGAAAGGCACCATATATTTT. The encoded protein is CASSEGAGWKGTIYF.

The rearrangement links TRBV7-9 to TRBJ1-1; tentative D call: TRBD1 (5 bases). This CDR3 region has 12 residues. Germline V gene sequence: CDR1 SEHNR, CDR2 FQNEAQ (reference sequence). Trimming took off 5 bases at V and 5 bases at J, with 9 bases between the two ends. The CDR3 DNA reads as TGTGCCAGCAGCGACCGACAGACTGAAGCTTTCTTT. Translating gives CASSDRQTEAFF.

J is TRBJ2-2 and V is TRBV5-4; 8 bases match TRBD1. CDR3 length equals 16 residues. V shed 4 bases and J 1 base; nucleotides not matched to a gene: 6. Germline values: CDR1 SGHNT, CDR2 YYREEE (reference sequence). The CDR3: CASSPWTGMNTGELFF. The CDR3 DNA sequence: TGTGCCAGCAGCCCGTGGACAGGGATGAACACCGGGGAGCTGTTTTTT.

This chain joins TRBV6-6 and TRBJ2-7; D is perhaps TRBD1 or TRBD2 (5 bases each). The CDR3 covers 16 residues. V dropped 6 bases and J dropped 0 bases, with 18 bases sitting between them. CDR1 and CDR2 (germline): MNHNY, SVGAGI (reference sequence). The CDR3 sequence is CASRPGGTLSSYEQYF. The DNA for the CDR3 is TGTGCCAGCAGGCCAGGTGGGACGTTGAGCTCCTACGAGCAGTACTTC.

The chain is built from TRBV6-5 and TRBJ1-2; unclear D gene. Germline CDR1 reads MNHEY; CDR2 reads SVGAGI. This CDR3 has 14 residues. V lost 5 bases, J lost 0 bases, and 10 bases lay in between. The CDR3 DNA sequence: TGTGCCAGCAGTCCCCATATGGCTAACTATGGCTACACCTTC. Its translation: CASSPHMANYGYTF.